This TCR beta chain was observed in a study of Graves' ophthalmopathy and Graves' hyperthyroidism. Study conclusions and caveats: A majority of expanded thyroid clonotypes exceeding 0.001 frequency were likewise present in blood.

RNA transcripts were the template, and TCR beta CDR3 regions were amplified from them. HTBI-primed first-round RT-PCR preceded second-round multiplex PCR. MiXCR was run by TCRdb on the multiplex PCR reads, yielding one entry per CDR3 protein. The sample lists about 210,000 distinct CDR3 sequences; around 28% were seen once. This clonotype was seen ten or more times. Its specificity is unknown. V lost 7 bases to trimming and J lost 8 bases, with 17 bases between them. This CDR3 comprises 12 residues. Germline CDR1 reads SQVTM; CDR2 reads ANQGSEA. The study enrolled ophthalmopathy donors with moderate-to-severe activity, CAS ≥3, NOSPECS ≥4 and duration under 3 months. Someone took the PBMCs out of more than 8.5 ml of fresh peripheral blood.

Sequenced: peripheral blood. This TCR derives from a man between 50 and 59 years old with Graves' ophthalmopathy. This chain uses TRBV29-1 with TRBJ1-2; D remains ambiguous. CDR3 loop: CSAVPWGGGYTF. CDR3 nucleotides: TGCAGCGCGGTCCCCTGGGGTGGCGGCTACACCTTC.